A single sample gave rise to the 32 T cell receptor beta chains below, sequenced in a study of CD8 T cells in ankylosing spondylitis. TCRdb independently ran MiXCR on the 5' RACE reads; one entry per CDR3 protein. Here the sample spans 200,000 to 250,000 distinct CDR3 sequences, roughly 10% being singletons. Sequenced input: blood, either unsorted or a sorted T cell fraction (not recorded which). These receptors were collected from a male donor with ankylosing spondylitis or in good health (not recorded which).

The chain couples TRBV7-9 to TRBJ2-6; maybe TRBD2 (5 bases). This CDR3 contains 14 residues. V gave up 5 bases and J gave up 4 bases, with 9 bases separating them. Germline assignment: CDR1 SEHNR and CDR2 FQNEAQ (reference sequence). CDR3 sequence (DNA): TGTGCCAGCAGCGCCGGCGGGGGGGCCAACGTCCTGACTTTC. It specifies CASSAGGGANVLTF. Full variable domain (outside the CDR3, taken from reference TRBV7-9 and TRBJ2-6): DTGVSQNPRHKITKRGQNVTFRCDPISEHNRLYWYRQTLGQGPEFLTYFQNEAQLEKSRLLSDRFSAERPKGSFSTLEIQRTEQGDSAMYLCASSAGGGANVLTFGAGSRLTVL.

In this sample, this clonotype turned up many times. CDR3 amino acids: CASSLIGTGGTNTEAFF. The DNA for the CDR3 is TGCGCCAGCAGCTTGATCGGGACAGGGGGCACGAACACTGAAGCTTTCTTT. The chain links TRBV5-1 to TRBJ1-1, with 12 bases identical to TRBD1. V gave up 1 base and J gave up 1 base; unmatched junction bases: 5. The germline V gene has CDR1 SGHRS and CDR2 YFSETQ. The CDR3 covers 17 residues.

This clonotype was picked up many times. This chain uses TRBV29-1 with TRBJ2-7; D ambiguous. Trimming took off 4 bases at V and 0 bases at J, with 7 bases between the two ends. The CDR3 contains 12 residues. From germline, CDR1 is SQVTM and CDR2 ANQGSEA. The CDR3 sequence: CSVVGNSYEQYF. The DNA of the CDR3 is TGCAGCGTTGTTGGCAACTCCTACGAGCAGTACTTC.

The CDR3 here is CASRLAGGTDTQYF. Here the CDR3 DNA reads TGCGCCAGCCGGCTAGCGGGGGGCACAGATACGCAGTATTTT. The chain links TRBV10-2 to TRBJ2-3; 10 nucleotides line up with TRBD2. With 8 bases clipped from V and 1 base from J, the junction kept 3 bases outside the gene matches. The length of the CDR3 is 14 residues. Germline CDR1 is WSHSY and CDR2 is SAAADI.

The chain couples TRBV29-1 to TRBJ2-5, with 7 bases aligning to TRBD2. The germline gives CDR1 SQVTM, CDR2 ANQGSEA. The CDR3 is made up of 14 amino acids. V shed 0 bases, J shed 5 bases, and the junction held 6 bases outside the gene matches. CDR3 bases: TGCAGCGTTGAAGAGGAGACTAGCTATGAGACCCAGTACTTC. Encoded protein: CSVEEETSYETQYF.

This clonotype appeared once. The rearrangement joins TRBV4-2 to TRBJ1-1; D gene uncertain. The CDR3 length is 14 residues. V lost 10 bases and J 0 bases, leaving 15 bases between the germline ends. Germline V gene lookup returns CDR1 LGHNA and CDR2 YNFKEQ. The CDR3 sequence: CAIGLVRLNTEAFF. The DNA for the CDR3 is TGTGCCATCGGCCTCGTGCGACTGAACACTGAAGCTTTCTTT.

At least ten counts were recorded for this clonotype. The V call is TRBV5-5, the J call TRBJ1-4; 8 nucleotides line up with TRBD1. Germline V gene sequence: CDR1 SGHKS, CDR2 YYEKEE (reference sequence). Trimming cost V 3 bases and J 7 bases; bases outside gene matches: 8. The CDR3 sequence is 15 residues long. The chain's CDR3 is CASSWASGQGEKLFF. Here the CDR3 DNA reads TGTGCCAGCAGCTGGGCCTCCGGACAGGGTGAAAAACTGTTTTTT. Looking up the rest from reference TRBV5-5 and TRBJ1-4 gives the full variable domain: DAGVTQSPTHLIKTRGQQVTLRCSPISGHKSVSWYQQVLGQGPQFIFQYYEKEERGRGNFPDRFSARQFPNYSSELNVNALLLGDSALYLCASSWASGQGEKLFFGSGTQLSVL.

V usage is TRBV7-9 and J usage is TRBJ2-7, with 7 bases identical to TRBD2. The CDR3 runs to 14 residues. CDR1 is SEHNR and CDR2 is FQNEAQ in the germline V gene (reference sequence). J was trimmed by 3 bases and V by 4 bases; bases with no gene match: 6. The CDR3: CASSYGGSNYEQYF. CDR3 sequence (DNA): TGTGCCAGCAGCTACGGCGGGAGTAACTACGAGCAGTACTTC.

The chain combines TRBV7-9 with TRBJ2-5, with unresolved D. Germline V gene lookup returns CDR1 SEHNR and CDR2 FQNEAQ (reference sequence). V was trimmed by 3 bases and J by 2 bases, leaving 13 bases between them. The CDR3 contains 15 residues. CDR3 in amino acids: CASSFYRDVQETQYF. The DNA of the CDR3 is TGTGCCAGCAGCTTTTACCGAGATGTACAAGAGACCCAGTACTTC.

The chain links TRBV28 to TRBJ1-2; D is possibly TRBD1 (5 bases). The CDR3 runs to 14 residues. Germline V gives CDR1 MDHEN, CDR2 SYDVKM. Trimming took off 2 bases at V and 0 bases at J, with 7 bases between the two ends. The CDR3 spells CASSLLGANYGYTF. The CDR3 bases are TGTGCCAGCAGTTTACTGGGGGCTAACTATGGCTACACCTTC.

The chain combines TRBV7-9 with TRBJ1-1; unclear D gene. The V and J ends lost 0 bases and 0 bases respectively, with 8 bases between them. This CDR3 is 15 amino acids long. The germline gives CDR1 SEHNR, CDR2 FQNEAQ (reference sequence). DNA of the CDR3: TGTGCCAGCAGCTTAGCTTCCCTTTTGAACACTGAAGCTTTCTTT. Translating gives CASSLASLLNTEAFF.

This clonotype was counted ten times or more. The chain couples TRBV5-5 to TRBJ2-7, with unresolved D. This CDR3 region has 15 residues. Germline V lookup: CDR1 SGHKS, CDR2 YYEKEE (reference sequence). V was cut by 1 base and J by 4 bases, with 15 bases left in between. This chain's CDR3 is CASSLSQAAQYEQYF. In DNA, the CDR3 is TGTGCCAGCAGCTTGTCCCAGGCAGCACAATACGAGCAGTACTTC.

J is TRBJ2-7 and V is TRBV3-1, with 7 nucleotides matching TRBD2. The CDR3 totals 16 residues. Germline V gene sequence: CDR1 LGHDT, CDR2 YNNKEL (reference sequence). Losses at the gene ends were 0 bases for V and 5 bases for J; bases not matched to a gene: 10. This chain's CDR3 is CASSQDTAGADHEQYF. The CDR3 nucleotides read TGTGCCAGCAGCCAAGATACGGCGGGAGCGGACCACGAGCAGTACTTC.

This clonotype appeared many times. The rearrangement uses TRBV29-1 and TRBJ2-1, with TRBD1 matching over 7 bases. CDR3 length equals 16 residues. From germline, CDR1 is SQVTM and CDR2 ANQGSEA. V dropped 5 bases and J dropped 3; count of bases not matched to a gene: 13. As DNA, the CDR3 is TGCAGCGTTCAAGGGGGACAGCAAAAATTCTACAATGAGCAGTTCTTC. Residues: CSVQGGQQKFYNEQFF.

This chain connects TRBV7-9 to TRBJ2-3; D unclear. The germline V gene has CDR1 SEHNR and CDR2 FQNEAQ (reference sequence). CDR3 length: 15 residues. V dropped 4 bases and J dropped 2 bases, with 13 bases sitting between them. The CDR3 loop is CASSSVPSYTDTQYF. CDR3 in DNA: TGTGCCAGCAGCTCAGTACCGAGTTACACAGATACGCAGTATTTT.

In its sample, this clonotype was seen once. The rearrangement links TRBV28 to TRBJ2-7, with 7 bases identical to TRBD1. Per the germline V gene, CDR1 is MDHEN and CDR2 is SYDVKM. The CDR3 runs to 14 residues. V trimming: 4 bases; J trimming: 9 bases; junction bases outside the gene matches: 12. The CDR3 DNA reads as TGTGCCAGCAGTTCCCCTGGACAGGTTCGAGGGCAGTACTTC. Translating gives CASSSPGQVRGQYF.

This clonotype was detected ten times or more. This sequence joins TRBV9 and TRBJ2-3; 8 bases are shared with TRBD2. Trimming at V came to 4 bases and at J to 4 bases, leaving 11 bases not matched to a gene. The germline V gene encodes CDR1 SGDLS and CDR2 YYNGEE. There are 16 residues in the CDR3. CDR3 nucleotides: TGTGCCAGCAGCCTTTTTCGAGCGGGGGATGCAGATACGCAGTATTTT. As protein: CASSLFRAGDADTQYF.

Many counts were recorded for this clonotype. V and J are TRBV5-1 and TRBJ1-2, with D tentatively TRBD1 (5 bases). The germline V and J ends were trimmed by 0 bases and 5 bases, with 11 bases remaining between them. Germline V gene data show CDR1 as SGHRS and CDR2 as YFSETQ. CDR3 length: 14 residues. The CDR3, as DNA: TGCGCCAGCAGCTTGGTCCAGGGCCCTTATGGCTACACCTTC. It yields the protein CASSLVQGPYGYTF.

This chain joins TRBV6-1 and TRBJ2-5, with 7 nucleotides matching TRBD2. With 1 base clipped from V and 3 bases from J, the junction kept 8 bases outside the gene matches. The CDR3 length is 16 residues. Germline V gene lookup returns CDR1 MNHNS and CDR2 SASEGT. The CDR3 loop reads CASSEETAGKEETQYF. CDR3 DNA sequence: TGTGCCAGCAGTGAAGAAACAGCGGGAAAAGAAGAGACCCAGTACTTC.

The rearrangement joins TRBV2 to TRBJ1-3; D unresolved. Per germline, CDR1 SNHLY and CDR2 FYNNEI. Trimming stripped 4 bases from V and 3 bases from J, with 7 bases between. This CDR3 contains 13 residues. CDR3: CASSAENGNTIYF. In DNA, the CDR3 is TGTGCCAGCAGTGCAGAGAATGGAAACACCATATATTTT.

This clonotype was found a few times. The chain has TRBV18 and TRBJ1-2, with D uncertain. The CDR3 is made up of 14 amino acids. The V end lost 2 bases, the J end lost 5 bases, and 12 bases lay between the germline ends. Germline CDR1 KGHSH, CDR2 LQKENI. CDR3 protein: CASSPDRSAYGYTF. The CDR3 DNA follows: TGTGCCAGCTCACCAGACCGGTCCGCATATGGCTACACCTTC.

The chain employs TRBV10-3 and TRBJ2-1, with 7 bases matching TRBD2. The CDR3 extends over 14 amino acids. Germline V gene sequence: CDR1 ENHRY, CDR2 SYGVKD. J was trimmed by 8 bases and V by 4 bases; bases with no gene match: 8. In DNA form, the CDR3 reads TGTGCCATCAGTGTTCTGCGGGAGATGGATGAGCAGTTCTTC. This codes for CAISVLREMDEQFF.

Ten or more counts support this clonotype. The V call is TRBV28, the J call TRBJ2-7, with 11 nucleotides matching TRBD2. Germline assignment: CDR1 MDHEN and CDR2 SYDVKM. Trimming took 5 bases from V and 1 from J; bases not matched to a gene: 7. CDR3 length: 16 amino acids. This chain's CDR3 is CASSPGTSGPSYEQYF. In DNA form, the CDR3 reads TGTGCCAGCAGTCCGGGGACTAGCGGACCGTCCTACGAGCAGTACTTC.

The rearrangement joins TRBV5-5 to TRBJ2-1; TRBD2 is a possible D gene (5 bases). This CDR3 spans 14 amino acids. Looked up from germline, CDR1 is SGHKS and CDR2 is YYEKEE (reference sequence). V dropped 2 bases and J dropped 9 bases, with 15 bases sitting between them. CDR3: CASSFSRGSGEQFF. The CDR3 DNA is TGTGCCAGCAGCTTCTCGAGAGGGTCTGGTGAGCAGTTCTTC.

There are many counts of this clonotype. The chain carries TRBV29-1 and TRBJ2-1, with D tentatively TRBD1 (6 bases). CDR3 size: 14 residues. Germline V gene lookup returns CDR1 SQVTM and CDR2 ANQGSEA. Trimming shortened V by 8 bases and J by 6 bases, and 20 bases separated the two germline ends. CDR3 DNA sequence: TGCAGCACCTCCAGGGACATCGGAGGCAATGAGCAGTTCTTC. This translates into CSTSRDIGGNEQFF.

This clonotype was picked up many times. The genes are TRBV5-1 and TRBJ2-1; D gene uncertain. Germline values: CDR1 SGHRS, CDR2 YFSETQ. The CDR3 runs 15 residues. V lost 0 bases to trimming and J lost 8 bases, with 15 bases between them. The CDR3 here is CASSLDPFTRDEQFF. In DNA, the CDR3 is TGCGCCAGCAGCTTGGACCCGTTTACCCGCGATGAGCAGTTCTTC.

This clonotype has ten or more counts. The genes are TRBV5-1 and TRBJ2-7; D perhaps matches TRBD2 (5 bases). CDR1 and CDR2 from the germline V gene are SGHRS and YFSETQ. This CDR3 has 15 amino acids. V lost 0 bases and J lost 7, with 17 bases in between. CDR3 loop: CASSLGGSRSREQYF. Written as DNA, the CDR3 is TGCGCCAGCAGCTTGGGAGGGTCTCGAAGTCGGGAGCAGTACTTC.

This clonotype showed up many times. The chain carries TRBV29-1 and TRBJ2-7, with D hard to call. The CDR3 contains 11 residues. CDR1 and CDR2 from the germline V gene are SQVTM and ANQGSEA. V shed 8 bases and J shed 6 bases, with 14 bases lying between them. The CDR3 DNA reads as TGCAGCACCTCTGCCGGGCGCGAGCAGTACTTC. This encodes CSTSAGREQYF.

This clonotype was recorded many times. The chain joins TRBV6-1 to TRBJ2-7; possibly TRBD1 or TRBD2 for D (5 bases each). Germline V gene sequence: CDR1 MNHNS, CDR2 SASEGT. The germline V and J ends were trimmed by 7 bases and 0 bases, with 10 bases remaining between them. The CDR3 is 13 residues long. CDR3 amino acids: CASKKGSSYEQYF. Here the CDR3 DNA reads TGTGCCAGCAAAAAGGGGAGCTCCTACGAGCAGTACTTC.

The chain is built from TRBV20-1 and TRBJ2-1; 11 nucleotides agree with TRBD2. J gave up 2 bases and V 6 bases, and 12 bases lay outside the gene matches. The CDR3 is made up of 17 amino acids. Per the germline V gene, CDR1 is DFQATT and CDR2 is SNEGSKA (reference sequence). CDR3 loop: CSAPKTSGALTYNEQFF. The DNA of the CDR3 is TGCAGTGCGCCGAAGACTAGCGGGGCGCTCACCTACAATGAGCAGTTCTTC.

This clonotype was seen many times. One end of the junction does not line up with germline, which may come from a read error. The chain has TRBV20-1 and TRBJ2-7, with 8 bases fitting TRBD2. The germline gives CDR1 DFQATT, CDR2 SNEGSKA (reference sequence). The CDR3 has 15 residues. In DNA, the CDR3 is TGCAGTGCCAGAGCCCAATCCGGGACTAGTATCGAGCAGTACTTC. Translated: CSARAQSGTSIEQYF.

This clonotype has just a few counts. This chain uses TRBV19 with TRBJ1-1; D uncertain. Germline V CDR1 and CDR2: LNHDA, SQIVND (reference sequence). This CDR3 region has 15 residues. V lost 5 bases and J 1 base, leaving 14 bases between the germline ends. The CDR3 DNA reads as TGTGCCAGTAGTGGAAGGCTGGGTGGGAACACTGAAGCTTTCTTT. This codes for CASSGRLGGNTEAFF.